The clone carrying this T cell receptor beta chain was counted ten times or more. The TCR beta CDR3 regions underwent amplification from RNA transcripts. Scientists carried out first-round RT-PCR using HTBI primers and then a second-round multiplex PCR. Using its own MiXCR run on the multiplex PCR reads, TCRdb lists one record per CDR3 protein. The data contain around 51,000 distinct CDR3 sequences, roughly 52% of them singletons. This specimen comes from a study of Graves' ophthalmopathy and Graves' hyperthyroidism. The sequenced sample was peripheral blood. This clonotype was obtained from an adult man with Graves' ophthalmopathy.

CDR3 nucleotide sequence: TGTGCCAGCAGTCAAAGACAGGGGAACGAGCAGTACTTC. Its translation: CASSQRQGNEQYF. The chain employs TRBV12-3 or TRBV12-4 and TRBJ2-7; 8 bases are shared with TRBD1. The CDR3 loop spans 13 amino acids. V gave up 5 bases and J gave up 5 bases; unmatched junction bases: 5.